Each of the 7 T cell receptor beta chains below was sequenced from the same sample in a study of T cell responses to AZD1222 COVID-19 vaccine. Repertoires were generated with immunoSEQ multiplex PCR, while TCRdb's copy carries only in-frame clones and drops some. The sample contains roughly 70,000 clones, 80% of which appear only once. Sequenced material: peripheral blood, taken 28 days after the second AZD1222 dose. The receptors originated from an adult who received the AZD1222 COVID-19 vaccine.

The chain joins TRBV9 to TRBJ1-1, with D unresolved. The germline gives CDR1 SGDLS, CDR2 YYNGEE. V lost 4 bases to trimming and J lost 5 bases, with 21 bases between them. The CDR3 runs to 16 residues. Written as DNA, the CDR3 is TGTGCCAGCAGCCCCCCCCAATCGGTATTGGGGACTGAAGCTTTCTTT. Translation: CASSPPQSVLGTEAFF.

The rearrangement links TRBV5-1 to TRBJ2-3, with D perhaps TRBD2 (5 bases). Germline assignment: CDR1 SGHRS and CDR2 YFSETQ. The CDR3 spans 15 residues. V was shortened by 5 bases and J by 5 bases, with 18 bases between the two germline ends. The CDR3 sequence is CASSYATSFGDTQYF. DNA for the CDR3: TGCGCCAGCAGTTACGCAACTAGTTTCGGAGATACGCAGTATTTT. Full variable domain (remainder filled in from reference TRBV5-1 and TRBJ2-3): KAGVTQTPRYLIKTRGQQVTLSCSPISGHRSVSWYQQTPGQGLQFLFEYFSETQRNKGNFPGRFSGRQFSNSRSEMNVSTLELGDSALYLCASSYATSFGDTQYFGPGTRLTVL.

The gene calls are TRBV18 and TRBJ1-2, with 8 bases that match TRBD1. V shed 3 bases and J 5 bases; nucleotides not matched to a gene: 8. This CDR3 region has 15 residues. Germline V gene lookup returns CDR1 KGHSH and CDR2 LQKENI. DNA for the CDR3: TGTGCCAGCTCACCCGGACAGGGCCCGCTATATGGCTACACCTTC. Amino acid sequence: CASSPGQGPLYGYTF.

In its sample, this clone was seen a few times. The chain has TRBV6-5 and TRBJ1-2; TRBD1 might be the D (5 bases). Germline V gene lookup returns CDR1 MNHEY and CDR2 SVGAGI. CDR3 size: 13 residues. Trimming left V 2 bases short and J 8 bases short, with 12 bases between. The CDR3 region is CASSYGKWGGYTF. For the CDR3, the DNA is TGTGCCAGCAGTTACGGGAAGTGGGGGGGCTACACCTTC.

The rearrangement joins TRBV5-4 to TRBJ2-2, with TRBD2 matching over 8 bases. V shed 0 bases and J 7 bases; nucleotides not matched to a gene: 8. CDR1 and CDR2 from the germline V gene are SGHNT and YYREEE (reference sequence). The length of the CDR3 is 16 residues. The CDR3 DNA follows: TGTGCCAGCAGCTTGGCGGGGGGGCTGTTGAGCGGGGAGCTGTTTTTT. Translating gives CASSLAGGLLSGELFF. Full variable domain (rest looked up from reference TRBV5-4 and TRBJ2-2): ETGVTQSPTHLIKTRGQQVTLRCSSQSGHNTVSWYQQALGQGPQFIFQYYREEENGRGNFPPRFSGLQFPNYSSELNVNALELDDSALYLCASSLAGGLLSGELFFGEGSRLTVL.

The CDR3, as DNA: TGTGCCTGGACCTCACCCCGGACAGCCCTCAACACTGAAGCTTTCTTT. It codes for CAWTSPRTALNTEAFF. The chain employs TRBV30 and TRBJ1-1, with a possible D match to TRBD1 (6 bases). CDR3 length equals 16 residues. The germline gives CDR1 GTSNPN, CDR2 SVGIG (reference sequence). V lost 4 bases, J lost 2 bases, and 20 bases lay in between.

The chain joins TRBV10-3 to TRBJ2-3; D is unresolved. V gave up 6 bases and J gave up 0 bases, with 16 bases separating them. Germline-derived CDR1 and CDR2 are ENHRY and SYGVKD. This CDR3 comprises 16 residues. CDR3 bases: TGTGCCATCAGGCGCGGAACCACCCCTAGCACAGATACGCAGTATTTT. This gives the protein CAIRRGTTPSTDTQYF.